The sequence of this T cell receptor beta chain was determined in a study of shared clonotypes between healthy human individuals. The repertoire was sequenced with immunoSEQ multiplex PCR; TCRdb's copy has only in-frame clones and lacks some. The table lists roughly 2.2 million clones, approximately 90% of them singletons. Trimming took 5 bases from V and 0 from J, leaving 6 bases between them. This CDR3 comprises 13 residues. Germline V gives CDR1 MNHNS, CDR2 SASEGT. This TCR was recovered from a young man in good health. Some clones in this sample may be carry-over from other donors' samples. Specimen: naive CD4+ T cells from PBMCs. The subset: CD45RA+ positively selected. V and J are TRBV6-1 and TRBJ2-3; D call uncertain. The chain's CDR3 is CASSLQSTDTQYF. As DNA, the CDR3 is TGTGCCAGCAGTTTGCAAAGCACAGATACGCAGTATTTT.